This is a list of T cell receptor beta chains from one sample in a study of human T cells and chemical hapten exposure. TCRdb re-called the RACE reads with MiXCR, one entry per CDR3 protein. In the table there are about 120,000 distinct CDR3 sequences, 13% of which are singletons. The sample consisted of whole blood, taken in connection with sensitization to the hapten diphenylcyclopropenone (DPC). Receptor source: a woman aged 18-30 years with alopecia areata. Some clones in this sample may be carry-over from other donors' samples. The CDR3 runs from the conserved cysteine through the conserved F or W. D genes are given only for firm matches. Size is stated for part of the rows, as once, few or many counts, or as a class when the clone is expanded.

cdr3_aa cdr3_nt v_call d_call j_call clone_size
CASSPLGTISGEKLFF TGTGCCAGCTCACCTCTTGGGACAATTAGCGGTGAAAAACTGTTTTTT TRBV18 . TRBJ1-4 few
CASSRMWETDTQYF TGTGCCAGCAGCCGGATGTGGGAGACAGATACGCAGTATTTT TRBV7-2 . TRBJ2-3 many
CAWSGGEVSYGYTF TGTGCCTGGAGTGGCGGGGAGGTTTCCTATGGCTACACCTTC TRBV30 . TRBJ1-2 few
CASSPIGSPYF TGTGCCAGCAGCCCGATAGGGTCACCATATTTT TRBV12-3/TRBV12-4 . TRBJ1-3 .
CASSHRDGELFF TGTGCCAGCAGTCATCGGGACGGGGAGCTGTTTTTT TRBV6-6 . TRBJ2-2 once
CSVRVGRNNEKLFF TGCAGTGTTCGGGTGGGCCGTAATAATGAAAAACTGTTTTTT TRBV20-1 . TRBJ1-4 few
CASSYRTTRNTGELFF TGTGCCAGCAGTTACCGGACTACCAGGAACACCGGGGAGCTGTTTTTT TRBV6-2/TRBV6-3 . TRBJ2-2 few
CASSQTQVPYEQYF TGTGCCAGCAGCCAAACGCAGGTGCCCTACGAGCAGTACTTC TRBV28 . TRBJ2-7 many
CSARSYRGAGSIQYF TGCAGTGCTAGGTCCTATAGGGGGGCTGGGAGTATTCAGTACTTC TRBV20-1 . TRBJ2-4 many
CASSETTFARLQETQYF TGTGCCAGCAGTGAAACCACATTTGCTAGACTCCAAGAGACCCAGTACTTC TRBV2 . TRBJ2-5 .
CSSGPAETQYF TGCAGCTCCGGCCCGGCAGAGACCCAGTACTTC TRBV29-1 . TRBJ2-5 few
CASSLAALPAGELFF TGTGCCAGCAGTTTAGCGGCACTCCCGGCCGGGGAGCTGTTTTTT TRBV27 . TRBJ2-2 .
CASSIGAPGALYGYTF TGTGCCAGTAGTATAGGTGCTCCGGGCGCTCTCTATGGCTACACCTTC TRBV19 . TRBJ1-2 .
CASSYSRTGSVNEQFF TGTGCCAGCAGTTACTCAAGGACAGGGTCCGTCAATGAGCAGTTCTTC TRBV6-2/TRBV6-3 TRBD1 TRBJ2-1 .
CASSPRRDRTGELFF TGTGCCAGCAGCCCCAGACGCGACAGGACCGGGGAGCTGTTTTTT TRBV7-6 . TRBJ2-2 few
CASSQPGADRAWNTGELFF TGCGCCAGCAGCCAACCAGGAGCGGACAGGGCCTGGAACACCGGGGAGCTGTTTTTT TRBV4-3 TRBD1 TRBJ2-2 .
CASSPFEGAVVDTQYF TGTGCCAGCAGCCCTTTTGAGGGGGCGGTAGTAGATACGCAGTATTTT TRBV7-2 TRBD1 TRBJ2-3 .
CSALPGQGGNEQFF TGCAGTGCTTTACCGGGACAGGGGGGGAATGAGCAGTTCTTC TRBV20-1 TRBD1 TRBJ2-1 many
CASSAGGRNQPQHF TGTGCCAGCAGCGCCGGGGGACGGAATCAGCCCCAGCATTTT TRBV13 . TRBJ1-5 .
CASSFGSGGPPEQYF TGTGCCAGCAGCTTTGGAAGCGGGGGGCCCCCCGAGCAGTACTTC TRBV7-9 TRBD2 TRBJ2-7 .
CAWTAPDSGANVLTF TGTGCCTGGACGGCGCCAGACTCTGGGGCCAACGTCCTGACTTTC TRBV30 . TRBJ2-6 few
CASSPTTKPYEQYF TGTGCCAGCAGCCCAACAACCAAACCCTACGAGCAGTACTTC TRBV7-9 . TRBJ2-7 .
CATSVQGIVTEAFF TGTGCCACGTCCGTTCAGGGGATTGTCACTGAAGCTTTCTTT TRBV6-5 . TRBJ1-1 few
CAWSDPALADTQYF TGTGCCTGGAGTGATCCAGCGTTGGCAGATACGCAGTATTTT TRBV30 . TRBJ2-3 few
CASRTTGLGNYGYTF TGTGCCAGCAGAACCACAGGGCTGGGAAACTATGGCTACACCTTC TRBV12-3/TRBV12-4 . TRBJ1-2 many
CASRDRTPYEQYF TGTGCCAGCCGGGACAGGACCCCCTACGAGCAGTACTTC TRBV6-2/TRBV6-3 TRBD1 TRBJ2-7 .
CASTRRQGKSNQPQHF TGTGCCAGCACCCGGAGACAGGGGAAAAGCAATCAGCCCCAGCATTTT TRBV6-1 TRBD1 TRBJ1-5 .
CASRPEPYGYTF TGTGCCAGCAGGCCGGAGCCCTATGGCTACACCTTC TRBV2 . TRBJ1-2 few
CSAPGGDLPYEQYF TGCAGTGCCCCGGGGGGGGACTTACCCTACGAGCAGTACTTC TRBV20-1 TRBD2 TRBJ2-7 .
CSAERNRNTEAFF TGCAGTGCTGAACGAAACAGAAACACTGAAGCTTTCTTT TRBV20-1 . TRBJ1-1 .
CASSQGGERGLYNEQFF TGCGCCAGCAGCCAAGGGGGCGAGCGGGGACTCTACAATGAGCAGTTCTTC TRBV4-1 TRBD2 TRBJ2-1 .
CASRALAGATDTQYF TGTGCCAGCAGAGCACTAGCGGGGGCCACAGATACGCAGTATTTT TRBV2 TRBD2 TRBJ2-3 .